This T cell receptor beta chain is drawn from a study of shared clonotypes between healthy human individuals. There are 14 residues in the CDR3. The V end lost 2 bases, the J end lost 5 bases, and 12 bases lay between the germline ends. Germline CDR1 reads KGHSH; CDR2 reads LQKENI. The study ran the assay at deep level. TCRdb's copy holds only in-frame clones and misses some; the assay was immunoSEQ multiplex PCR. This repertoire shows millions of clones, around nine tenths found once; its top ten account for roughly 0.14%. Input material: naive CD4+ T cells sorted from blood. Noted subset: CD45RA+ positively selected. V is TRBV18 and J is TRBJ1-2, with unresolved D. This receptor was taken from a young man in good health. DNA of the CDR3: TGTGCCAGCTCACCATTGAACGCGGAATATGGCTACACCTTC. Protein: CASSPLNAEYGYTF.